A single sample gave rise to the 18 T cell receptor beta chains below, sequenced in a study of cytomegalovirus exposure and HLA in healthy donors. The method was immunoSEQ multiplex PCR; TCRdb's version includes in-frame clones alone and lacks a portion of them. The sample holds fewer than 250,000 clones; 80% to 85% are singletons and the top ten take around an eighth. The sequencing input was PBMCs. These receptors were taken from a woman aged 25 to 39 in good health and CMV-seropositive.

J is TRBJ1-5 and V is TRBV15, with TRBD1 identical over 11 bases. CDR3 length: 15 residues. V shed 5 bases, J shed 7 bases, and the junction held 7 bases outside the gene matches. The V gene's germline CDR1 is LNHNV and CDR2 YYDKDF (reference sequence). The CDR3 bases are TGTGCCACCAGCTTGCGGACAGGGGGCTTGCAGCCCCAGCATTTT. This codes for CATSLRTGGLQPQHF.

The CDR3 loop is CASSPSGVNNEQFF. The CDR3 coding sequence is TGTGCCAGCTCACCATCTGGAGTGAACAATGAGCAGTTCTTC. The chain combines TRBV18 with TRBJ2-1, with D hard to call. Trimming shortened V by 2 bases and J by 5 bases, and 10 bases separated the two germline ends. Germline V gene lookup returns CDR1 KGHSH and CDR2 LQKENI. The CDR3 runs to 14 residues.

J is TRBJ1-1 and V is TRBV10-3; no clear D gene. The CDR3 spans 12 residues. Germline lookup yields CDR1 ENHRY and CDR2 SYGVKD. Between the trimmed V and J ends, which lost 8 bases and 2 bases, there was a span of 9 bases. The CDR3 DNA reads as TGTGCCATCGCCTCAGCCAACACTGAAGCTTTCTTT. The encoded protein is CAIASANTEAFF.

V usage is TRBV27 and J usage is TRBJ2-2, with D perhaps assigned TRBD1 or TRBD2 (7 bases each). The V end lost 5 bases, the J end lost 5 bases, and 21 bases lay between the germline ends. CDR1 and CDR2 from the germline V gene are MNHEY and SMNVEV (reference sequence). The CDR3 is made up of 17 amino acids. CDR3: CASSPTLDREGTGELFF. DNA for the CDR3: TGTGCCAGCAGTCCTACACTTGACAGGGAGGGGACCGGGGAGCTGTTTTTT.

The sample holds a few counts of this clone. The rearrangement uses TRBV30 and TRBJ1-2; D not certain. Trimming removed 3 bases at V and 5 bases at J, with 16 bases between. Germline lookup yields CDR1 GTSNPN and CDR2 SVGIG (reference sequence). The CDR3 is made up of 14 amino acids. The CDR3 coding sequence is TGTGCCTGGAGCCTCAACCTGGCAAGTTATGGCTACACCTTC. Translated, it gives CAWSLNLASYGYTF.

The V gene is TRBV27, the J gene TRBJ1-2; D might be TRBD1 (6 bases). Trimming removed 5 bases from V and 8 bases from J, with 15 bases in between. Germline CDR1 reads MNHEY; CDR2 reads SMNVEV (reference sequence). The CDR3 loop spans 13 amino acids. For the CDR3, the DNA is TGTGCCAGCAGTACGACAGGACCGGGCGGCTACACCTTC. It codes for CASSTTGPGGYTF.

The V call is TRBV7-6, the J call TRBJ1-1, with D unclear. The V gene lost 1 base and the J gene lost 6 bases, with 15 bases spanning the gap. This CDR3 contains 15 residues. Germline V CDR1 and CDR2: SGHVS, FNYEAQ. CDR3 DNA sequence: TGTGCCAGCAGCTTAGTGACGGGAAGCCGGGCTGAAGCTTTCTTT. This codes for CASSLVTGSRAEAFF.

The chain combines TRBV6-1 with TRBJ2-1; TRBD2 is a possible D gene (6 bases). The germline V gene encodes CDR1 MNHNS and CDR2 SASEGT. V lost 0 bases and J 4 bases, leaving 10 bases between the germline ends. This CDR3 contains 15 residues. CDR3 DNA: TGTGCCAGCAGTGAAGCCGGGGGAGTGTACAATGAGCAGTTCTTC. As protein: CASSEAGGVYNEQFF.

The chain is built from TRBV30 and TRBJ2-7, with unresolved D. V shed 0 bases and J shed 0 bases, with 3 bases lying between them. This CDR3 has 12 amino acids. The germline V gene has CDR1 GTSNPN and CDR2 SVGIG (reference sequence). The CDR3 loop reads CAWSVVSYEQYF. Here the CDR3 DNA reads TGTGCCTGGAGTGTAGTCTCCTACGAGCAGTACTTC.

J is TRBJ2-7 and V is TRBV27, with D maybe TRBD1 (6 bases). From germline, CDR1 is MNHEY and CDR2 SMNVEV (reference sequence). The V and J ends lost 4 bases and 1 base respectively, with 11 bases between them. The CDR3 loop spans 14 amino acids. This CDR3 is CASSWAGDSYEQYF. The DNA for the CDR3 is TGTGCCAGCAGTTGGGCAGGGGATTCCTACGAGCAGTACTTC.

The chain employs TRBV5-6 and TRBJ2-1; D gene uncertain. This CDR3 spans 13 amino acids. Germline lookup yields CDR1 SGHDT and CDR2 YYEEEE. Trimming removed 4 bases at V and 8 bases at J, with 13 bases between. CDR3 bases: TGTGCCAGCAGCCTGGATGAAGTAGATGAGCAGTTCTTC. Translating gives CASSLDEVDEQFF.

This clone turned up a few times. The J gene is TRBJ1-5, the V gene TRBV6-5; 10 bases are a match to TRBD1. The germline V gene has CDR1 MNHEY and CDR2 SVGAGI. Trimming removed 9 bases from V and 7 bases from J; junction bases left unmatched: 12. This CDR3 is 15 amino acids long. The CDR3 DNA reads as TGTGCCAGTAATCCAGGGACAGGGGAGAAGCAGCCCCAGCATTTT. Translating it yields CASNPGTGEKQPQHF.

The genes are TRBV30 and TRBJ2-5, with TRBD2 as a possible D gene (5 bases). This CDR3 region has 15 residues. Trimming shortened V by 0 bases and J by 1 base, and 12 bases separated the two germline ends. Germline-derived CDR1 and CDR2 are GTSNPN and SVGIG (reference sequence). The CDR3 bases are TGTGCCTGGAGTGTAGTGGGAGCGATCCAAGAGACCCAGTACTTC. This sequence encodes CAWSVVGAIQETQYF. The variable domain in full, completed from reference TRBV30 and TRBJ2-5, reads SQTIHQWPATLVQPVGSPLSLECTVEGTSNPNLYWYRQAAGRGLQLLFYSVGIGQISSEVPQNLSASRPQDRQFILSSKKLLLSDSGFYLCAWSVVGAIQETQYFGPGTRLLVL.

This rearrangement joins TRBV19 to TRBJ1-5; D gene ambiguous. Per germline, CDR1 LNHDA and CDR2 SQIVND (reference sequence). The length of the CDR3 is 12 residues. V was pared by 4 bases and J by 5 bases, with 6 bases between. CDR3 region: CASSKGYQPQHF. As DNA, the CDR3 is TGTGCCAGTAGTAAAGGGTATCAGCCCCAGCATTTT.

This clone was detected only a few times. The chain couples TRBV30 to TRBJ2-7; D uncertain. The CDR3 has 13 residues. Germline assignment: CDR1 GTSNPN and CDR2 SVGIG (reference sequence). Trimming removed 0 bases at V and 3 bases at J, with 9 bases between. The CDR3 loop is CAWSVPDRYEQYF. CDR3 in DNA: TGTGCCTGGAGTGTACCCGATCGCTACGAGCAGTACTTC. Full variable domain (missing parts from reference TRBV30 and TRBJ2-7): SQTIHQWPATLVQPVGSPLSLECTVEGTSNPNLYWYRQAAGRGLQLLFYSVGIGQISSEVPQNLSASRPQDRQFILSSKKLLLSDSGFYLCAWSVPDRYEQYFGPGTRLTVT.

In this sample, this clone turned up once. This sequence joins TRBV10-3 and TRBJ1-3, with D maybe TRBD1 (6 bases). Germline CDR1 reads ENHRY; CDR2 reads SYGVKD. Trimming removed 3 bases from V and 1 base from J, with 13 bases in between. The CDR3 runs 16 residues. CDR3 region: CAISESGGGSGNTIYF. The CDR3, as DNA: TGTGCCATCAGTGAATCTGGAGGGGGATCTGGAAACACCATATATTTT.

The CDR3 bases are TGTGCCAGCAGGTCCTACTATGGCTACACCTTC. Translating gives CASRSYYGYTF. This chain uses TRBV9 with TRBJ1-2; no clear D gene. CDR1 and CDR2 (germline): SGDLS, YYNGEE. V was clipped by 5 bases and J by 3 bases, with 5 bases between them. The CDR3 loop spans 11 amino acids. The full variable domain, completed using reference TRBV9 and TRBJ1-2, is DSGVTQTPKHLITATGQRVTLRCSPRSGDLSVYWYQQSLDQGLQFLIQYYNGEERAKGNILERFSAQQFPDLHSELNLSSLELGDSALYFCASRSYYGYTFGSGTRLTVV.

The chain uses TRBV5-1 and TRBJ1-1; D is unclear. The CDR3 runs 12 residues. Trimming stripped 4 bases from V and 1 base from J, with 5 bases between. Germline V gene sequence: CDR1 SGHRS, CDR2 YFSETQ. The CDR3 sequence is CASSPPNTEAFF. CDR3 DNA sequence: TGCGCCAGCAGCCCTCCGAACACTGAAGCTTTCTTT.